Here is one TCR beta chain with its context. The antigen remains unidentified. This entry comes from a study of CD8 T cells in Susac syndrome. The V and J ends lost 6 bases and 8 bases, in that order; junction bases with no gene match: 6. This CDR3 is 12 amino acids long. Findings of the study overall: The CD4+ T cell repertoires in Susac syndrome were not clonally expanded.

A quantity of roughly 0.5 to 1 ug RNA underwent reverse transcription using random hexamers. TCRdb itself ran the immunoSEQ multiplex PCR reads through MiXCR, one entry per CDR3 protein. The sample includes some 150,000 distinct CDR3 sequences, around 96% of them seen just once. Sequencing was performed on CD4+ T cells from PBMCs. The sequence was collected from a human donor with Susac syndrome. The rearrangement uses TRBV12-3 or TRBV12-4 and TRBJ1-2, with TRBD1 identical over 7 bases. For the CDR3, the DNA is TGTGCCAGCAGCCTTGGGACAGAGGGCTACACCTTC. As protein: CASSLGTEGYTF.